This T cell receptor beta chain originates from a study of persistence of HIV-infected CD4 T cells. This clone has just one count. Its target is not known. An overlapping HIV-1 Gag peptide pool stimulated these cells at about 0.9 ug/peptide/mL. Memory cells lacking CD40L and CD69 with high CD45RO were sorted. This was the immunoSEQ version 4 assay in survey mode. The protocol was immunoSEQ multiplex PCR, while the TCRdb copy is restricted to in-frame clones and leaves out a portion. The repertoire consists of some 39,000 clones, with roughly four fifths occurring once and the leading ten covering just under 1%. The TCR was taken from an adult with HIV. The donor label of this sample is uncertain. The source was cultured CD4+ T cells from PBMCs, collected from a patient who received antiretroviral therapy.

CDR3 protein: CASGGTSRANEKLFF. The CDR3 DNA reads as TGTGCCTCCGGTGGGACTTCAAGGGCTAATGAAAAACTGTTTTTT. The genes are TRBV30 and TRBJ1-4, with TRBD1 as a possible D gene (5 bases). Germline loops: CDR1 GTSNPN, CDR2 SVGIG (reference sequence). Trimming took off 7 bases at V and 3 bases at J, with 18 bases between the two ends. This CDR3 spans 15 amino acids.